This T cell receptor beta chain was profiled in a study of T-cell reconstitution after alpha-beta-depleted transplantation in children. This clonotype has only a few counts. Preparation of the TCRbeta library involved a method that used unique molecular identifiers. TCRdb re-analysed the PCR reads in MiXCR, keeping a single row per CDR3 protein. This table holds about 610,000 distinct CDR3 sequences, more than 9% found once. The sequence derives from a human donor who donated a stem cell graft to a child with acute myeloid leukemia. Sequencing used PBMCs from the stem cell graft donor, obtained from the stem cell graft.

The CDR3 loop reads CASSDGAVEHF. As DNA, the CDR3 is TGTGCCAGCAGTGACGGGGCCGTTGAGCATTTT. This chain links TRBV6-2 or TRBV6-3 with TRBJ1-5, with D perhaps matching TRBD1 (5 bases). V was cut by 5 bases and J by 14 bases, with 13 bases left in between. This CDR3 is built from 11 residues. Germline-derived CDR1 and CDR2 are MNHEY and SVGEGT.